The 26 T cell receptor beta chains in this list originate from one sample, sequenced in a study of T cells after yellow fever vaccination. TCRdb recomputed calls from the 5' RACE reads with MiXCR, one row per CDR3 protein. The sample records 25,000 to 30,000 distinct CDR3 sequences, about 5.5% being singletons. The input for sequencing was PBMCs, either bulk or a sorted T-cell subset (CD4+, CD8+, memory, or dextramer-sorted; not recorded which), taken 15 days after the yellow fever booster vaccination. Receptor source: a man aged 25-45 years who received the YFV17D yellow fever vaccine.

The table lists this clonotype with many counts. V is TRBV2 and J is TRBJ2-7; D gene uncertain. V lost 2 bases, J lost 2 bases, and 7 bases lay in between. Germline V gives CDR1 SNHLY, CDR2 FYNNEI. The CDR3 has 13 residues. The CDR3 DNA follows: TGTGCCAGCAGTGAATCTGCTGCCTACGAGCAGTACTTC. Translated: CASSESAAYEQYF.

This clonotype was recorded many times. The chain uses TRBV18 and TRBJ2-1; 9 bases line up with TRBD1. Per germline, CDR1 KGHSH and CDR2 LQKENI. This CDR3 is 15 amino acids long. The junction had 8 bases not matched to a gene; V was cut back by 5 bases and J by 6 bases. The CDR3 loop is CASSSGQGASNEQFF. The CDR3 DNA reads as TGTGCCAGCTCATCGGGACAGGGAGCAAGCAATGAGCAGTTCTTC.

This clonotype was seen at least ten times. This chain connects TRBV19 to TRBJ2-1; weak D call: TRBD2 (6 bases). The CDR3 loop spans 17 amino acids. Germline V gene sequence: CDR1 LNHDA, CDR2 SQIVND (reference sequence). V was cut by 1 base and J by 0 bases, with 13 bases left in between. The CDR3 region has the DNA TGTGCCAGTAGTATAGGGGGGGACCTTAACTCCTACAATGAGCAGTTCTTC. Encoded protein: CASSIGGDLNSYNEQFF.

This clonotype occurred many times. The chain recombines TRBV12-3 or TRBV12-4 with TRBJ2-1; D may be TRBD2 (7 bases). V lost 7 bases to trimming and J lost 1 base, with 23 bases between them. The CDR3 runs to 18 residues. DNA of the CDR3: TGTGCCAGCAATGGGGGCGGGAGCCGCTTGGGTTCCTACAATGAGCAGTTCTTC. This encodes CASNGGGSRLGSYNEQFF.

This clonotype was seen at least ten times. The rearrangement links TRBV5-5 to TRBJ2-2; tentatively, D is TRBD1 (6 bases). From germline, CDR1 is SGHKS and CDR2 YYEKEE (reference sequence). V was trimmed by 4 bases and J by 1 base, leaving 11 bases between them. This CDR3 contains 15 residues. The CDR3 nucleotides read TGTGCCAGCAGCGCAGGGGTAGAGAACACCGGGGAGCTGTTTTTT. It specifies CASSAGVENTGELFF. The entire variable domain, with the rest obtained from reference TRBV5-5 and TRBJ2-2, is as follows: DAGVTQSPTHLIKTRGQQVTLRCSPISGHKSVSWYQQVLGQGPQFIFQYYEKEERGRGNFPDRFSARQFPNYSSELNVNALLLGDSALYLCASSAGVENTGELFFGEGSRLTVL.

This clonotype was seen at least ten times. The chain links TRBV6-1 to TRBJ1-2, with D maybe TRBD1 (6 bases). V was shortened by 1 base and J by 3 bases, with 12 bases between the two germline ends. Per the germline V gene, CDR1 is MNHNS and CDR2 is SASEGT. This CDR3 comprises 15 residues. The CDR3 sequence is CASSEGNRAYYGYTF. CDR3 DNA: TGTGCCAGCAGTGAAGGAAACAGGGCCTACTATGGCTACACCTTC.

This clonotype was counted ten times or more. The chain's CDR3 is CSVTGTSGRAPDTQYF. For the CDR3, the DNA is TGCAGCGTGACCGGGACTAGCGGGAGGGCCCCAGATACGCAGTATTTT. The chain recombines TRBV29-1 with TRBJ2-3, with 16 bases fitting TRBD2. CDR1 and CDR2 (germline): SQVTM, ANQGSEA. There are 16 residues in the CDR3. The ends lost 6 bases at V and 4 bases at J; junction bases unmatched: 7.

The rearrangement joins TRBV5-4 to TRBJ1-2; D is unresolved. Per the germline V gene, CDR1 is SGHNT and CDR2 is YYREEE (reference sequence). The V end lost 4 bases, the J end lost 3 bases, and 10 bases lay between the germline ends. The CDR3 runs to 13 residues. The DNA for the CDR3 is TGTGCCAGCAGCCCGGACGGGGACTATGGCTACACCTTC. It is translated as CASSPDGDYGYTF.

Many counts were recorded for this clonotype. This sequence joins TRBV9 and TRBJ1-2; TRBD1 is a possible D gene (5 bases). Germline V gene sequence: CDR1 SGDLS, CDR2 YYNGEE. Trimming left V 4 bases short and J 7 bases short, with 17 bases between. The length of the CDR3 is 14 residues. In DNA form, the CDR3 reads TGTGCCAGCAGCCCAGGGCCAGCCCTATTTGGCTACACCTTC. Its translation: CASSPGPALFGYTF. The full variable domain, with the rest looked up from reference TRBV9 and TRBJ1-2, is DSGVTQTPKHLITATGQRVTLRCSPRSGDLSVYWYQQSLDQGLQFLIQYYNGEERAKGNILERFSAQQFPDLHSELNLSSLELGDSALYFCASSPGPALFGYTFGSGTRLTVV.

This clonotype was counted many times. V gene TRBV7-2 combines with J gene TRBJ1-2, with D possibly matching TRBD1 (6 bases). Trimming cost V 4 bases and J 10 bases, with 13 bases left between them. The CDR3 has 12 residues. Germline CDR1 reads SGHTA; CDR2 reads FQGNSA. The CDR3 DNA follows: TGTGCCAGCAGCTGGGACATCACCCCCTACACCTTC. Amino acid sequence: CASSWDITPYTF.

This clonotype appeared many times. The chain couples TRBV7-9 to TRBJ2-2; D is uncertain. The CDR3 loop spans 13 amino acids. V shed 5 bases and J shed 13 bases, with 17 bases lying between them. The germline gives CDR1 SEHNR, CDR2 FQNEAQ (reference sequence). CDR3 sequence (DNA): TGTGCCAGCAGCGCGTCCTTAGACCATGGGCTGTTTTTT. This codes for CASSASLDHGLFF.

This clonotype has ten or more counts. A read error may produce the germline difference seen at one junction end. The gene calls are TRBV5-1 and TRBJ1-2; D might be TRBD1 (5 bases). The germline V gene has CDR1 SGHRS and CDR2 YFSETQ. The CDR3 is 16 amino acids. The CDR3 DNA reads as TGCGCCAGTAGCTCCGGGACCCTCGGAGCTAACTATGGCTACACCTTC. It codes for CASSSGTLGANYGYTF.

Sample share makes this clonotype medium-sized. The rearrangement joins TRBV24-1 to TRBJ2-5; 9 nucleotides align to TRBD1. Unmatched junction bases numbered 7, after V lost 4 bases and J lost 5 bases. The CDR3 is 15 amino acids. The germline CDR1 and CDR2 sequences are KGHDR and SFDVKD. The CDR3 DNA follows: TGTGCCACCAGTGAAAACACAGGGGGCCGGGAGACCCAGTACTTC. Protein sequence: CATSENTGGRETQYF.

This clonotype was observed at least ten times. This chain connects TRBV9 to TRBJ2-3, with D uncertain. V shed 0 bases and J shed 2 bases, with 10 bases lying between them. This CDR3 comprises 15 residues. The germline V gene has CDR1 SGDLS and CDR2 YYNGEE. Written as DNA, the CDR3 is TGTGCCAGCAGCGTAGTCCCCCAGAACACAGATACGCAGTATTTT. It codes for CASSVVPQNTDTQYF.

The CDR3 sequence is CASSMREPEAFF. The CDR3 DNA reads TGTGCCAGTAGTATGAGAGAGCCTGAAGCTTTCTTT. The V call is TRBV19, the J call TRBJ1-1; D uncertain. Trimming shortened V by 3 bases and J by 6 bases, and 8 bases separated the two germline ends. The CDR3 loop spans 12 amino acids. Per the germline V gene, CDR1 is LNHDA and CDR2 is SQIVND (reference sequence).

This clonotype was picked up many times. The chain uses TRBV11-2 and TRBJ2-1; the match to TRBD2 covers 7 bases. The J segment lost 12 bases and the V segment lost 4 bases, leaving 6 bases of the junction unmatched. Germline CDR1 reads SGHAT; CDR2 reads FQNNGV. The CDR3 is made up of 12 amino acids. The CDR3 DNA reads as TGTGCCAGCAGCTCCGGGACTAAGTGGCAGTTCTTC. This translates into CASSSGTKWQFF.

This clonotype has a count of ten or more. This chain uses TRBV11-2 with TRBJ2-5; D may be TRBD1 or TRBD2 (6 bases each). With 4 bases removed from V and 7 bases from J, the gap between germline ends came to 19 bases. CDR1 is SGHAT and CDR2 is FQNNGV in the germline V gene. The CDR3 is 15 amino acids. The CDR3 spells CASSSAGQAFVTQYF. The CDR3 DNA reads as TGTGCCAGCAGCTCCGCGGGACAAGCTTTCGTGACCCAGTACTTC.

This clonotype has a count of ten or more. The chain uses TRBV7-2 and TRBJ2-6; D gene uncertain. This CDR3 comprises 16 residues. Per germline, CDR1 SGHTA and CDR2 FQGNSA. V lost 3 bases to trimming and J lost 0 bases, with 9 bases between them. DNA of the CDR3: TGTGCCAGCAGCTTTCCAAGAACCTCTGGGGCCAACGTCCTGACTTTC. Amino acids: CASSFPRTSGANVLTF.

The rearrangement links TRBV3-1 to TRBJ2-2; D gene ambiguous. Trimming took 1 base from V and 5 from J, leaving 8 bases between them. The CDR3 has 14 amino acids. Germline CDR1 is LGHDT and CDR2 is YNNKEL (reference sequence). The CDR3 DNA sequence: TGTGCCAGCAGCCAAGGGACCGGAACCGGGGAGCTGTTTTTT. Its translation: CASSQGTGTGELFF.

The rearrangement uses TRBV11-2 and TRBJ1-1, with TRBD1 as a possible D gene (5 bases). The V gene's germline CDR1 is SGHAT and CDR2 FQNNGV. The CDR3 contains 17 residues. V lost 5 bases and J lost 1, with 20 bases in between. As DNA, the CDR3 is TGTGCCAGCAGCCCCGCGTTCGGGGGTAGGGGGAACACTGAAGCTTTCTTT. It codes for CASSPAFGGRGNTEAFF.

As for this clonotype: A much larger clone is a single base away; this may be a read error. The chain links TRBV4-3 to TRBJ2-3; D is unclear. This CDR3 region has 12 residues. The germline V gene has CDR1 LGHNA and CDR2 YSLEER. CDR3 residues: CTSSHSRDTQYF. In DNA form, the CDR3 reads TGCACCAGCAGCCATTCAAGGGATACGCAGTATTTT.

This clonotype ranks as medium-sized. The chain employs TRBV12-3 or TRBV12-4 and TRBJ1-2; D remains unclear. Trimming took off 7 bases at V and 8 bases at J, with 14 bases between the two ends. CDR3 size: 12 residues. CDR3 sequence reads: CASNKAYEGYTF. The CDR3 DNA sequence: TGTGCCAGCAATAAAGCTTATGAGGGCTACACCTTC.

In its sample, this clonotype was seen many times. This CDR3 reads CASQGRSGNTIYF. DNA for the CDR3: TGTGCCAGCCAGGGACGGTCTGGAAACACCATATATTTT. The chain uses TRBV2 and TRBJ1-3, with D tentatively TRBD1 (5 bases). Trimming stripped 8 bases from V and 1 base from J, with 9 bases between. CDR1 and CDR2 (germline): SNHLY, FYNNEI. There are 13 residues in the CDR3.

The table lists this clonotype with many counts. This CDR3 is CASSFPGVIAKNIQYF. The CDR3 DNA reads TGTGCCAGCAGCTTTCCAGGGGTTATAGCCAAAAACATTCAGTACTTC. The chain carries TRBV7-2 and TRBJ2-4; possibly TRBD1 for D (6 bases). The CDR3 length is 16 residues. Germline CDR1 and CDR2: SGHTA and FQGNSA. The ends were cut back, 3 bases at V and 0 bases at J, with 12 bases in the middle.

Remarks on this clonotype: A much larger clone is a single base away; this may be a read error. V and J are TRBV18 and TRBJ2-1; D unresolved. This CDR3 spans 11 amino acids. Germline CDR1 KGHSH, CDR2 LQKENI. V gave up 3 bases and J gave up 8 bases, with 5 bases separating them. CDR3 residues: CASSPDYEQFF. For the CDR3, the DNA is TGTGCCAGCTCACCGGATTATGAGCAGTTCTTC. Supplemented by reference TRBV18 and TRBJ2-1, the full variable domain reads NAGVMQNPRHLVRRRGQEARLRCSPMKGHSHVYWYRQLPEEGLKFMVYLQKENIIDESGMPKERFSAEFPKEGPSILRIQQVVRGDSAAYFCASSPDYEQFFGPGTRLTVL.

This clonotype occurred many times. DNA for the CDR3: TGTGCCAGCCGCCCCCTTGGAAGAAGCGGGAGCCCGACGGATACGCAGTATTTT. It codes for CASRPLGRSGSPTDTQYF. The chain links TRBV6-2 or TRBV6-3 to TRBJ2-3, with 8 bases matching TRBD2. Per the germline V gene, CDR1 is MNHEY and CDR2 is SVGEGT. There are 18 residues in the CDR3. The J segment lost 6 bases and the V segment lost 8 bases, leaving 22 bases of the junction unmatched.